Presented here are 28 T cell receptor beta chains from one specimen sequenced in a study of T cell responses to AZD1222 COVID-19 vaccine. The repertoire was sequenced with immunoSEQ multiplex PCR; TCRdb's copy has only in-frame clones and lacks some. The repertoire consists of over 85,000 clones, with around 90% occurring once and the leading ten covering almost 8.5%. This sample comprised peripheral blood, obtained on day 0 of AZD1222 vaccination. The receptors here all came from an adult in good health.

This rearrangement joins TRBV18 to TRBJ1-5, with D hard to call. The V gene lost 3 bases and the J gene lost 9 bases, with 9 bases spanning the gap. Germline-derived CDR1 and CDR2 are KGHSH and LQKENI. CDR3 length equals 12 residues. CDR3 bases: TGTGCCAGCTCACCCTTCTCTGGGCCCCAGCATTTT. This sequence encodes CASSPFSGPQHF.

The rearrangement uses TRBV18 and TRBJ2-5, with D tentatively TRBD1 (6 bases). The CDR3 runs to 15 residues. CDR1 is KGHSH, CDR2 LQKENI, per germline. The ends were cut back, 2 bases at V and 1 base at J, with 11 bases in the middle. CDR3 DNA sequence: TGTGCCAGCTCACCATACAGGGCGTCCCAAGAGACCCAGTACTTC. This translates into CASSPYRASQETQYF. Variable domain in full (rest from reference TRBV18 and TRBJ2-5): NAGVMQNPRHLVRRRGQEARLRCSPMKGHSHVYWYRQLPEEGLKFMVYLQKENIIDESGMPKERFSAEFPKEGPSILRIQQVVRGDSAAYFCASSPYRASQETQYFGPGTRLLVL.

The rearrangement links TRBV7-2 to TRBJ2-7; D ambiguous. Germline loops: CDR1 SGHTA, CDR2 FQGNSA. Trimming took off 1 base at V and 5 bases at J, with 9 bases between the two ends. The CDR3 covers 13 residues. The CDR3 here is CASSLGRANEQYF. CDR3 bases: TGTGCCAGCAGCTTAGGAAGGGCCAACGAGCAGTACTTC.

This chain links TRBV9 with TRBJ2-2; the match to TRBD2 covers 8 bases. CDR3 length: 17 residues. CDR1 and CDR2 (germline): SGDLS, YYNGEE. J gave up 3 bases and V 0 bases, and 7 bases lay outside the gene matches. DNA of the CDR3: TGTGCCAGCAGCGTAGTGCCAGGCGGGGGGTACACCGGGGAGCTGTTTTTT. Its protein product is CASSVVPGGGYTGELFF.

The chain recombines TRBV12-5 with TRBJ1-5; possible D gene TRBD1, 6 bases. Trimming stripped 6 bases from V and 4 bases from J, with 19 bases between. Germline CDR1 is LGHNT and CDR2 is FRNRAP. This CDR3 region has 16 residues. CDR3 region: CASGPNRDTSNQPQHF. Here the CDR3 DNA reads TGTGCTAGTGGCCCAAACCGGGACACCTCGAATCAGCCCCAGCATTTT. Drawing the rest from reference TRBV12-5 and TRBJ1-5, the complete variable domain is DARVTQTPRHKVTEMGQEVTMRCQPILGHNTVFWYRQTMMQGLELLAYFRNRAPLDDSGMPKDRFSAEMPDATLATLKIQPSEPRDSAVYFCASGPNRDTSNQPQHFGDGTRLSIL.

This chain links TRBV7-2 with TRBJ2-7; 9 nucleotides agree with TRBD2. There are 15 residues in the CDR3. The V gene end was trimmed by 2 bases and the J gene end by 3 bases; junction bases not matched to a gene: 5. In germline, CDR1 is SGHTA, CDR2 FQGNSA. DNA for the CDR3: TGTGCCAGCAGCTTAACAGCGGGGGGTCTCTACGAGCAGTACTTC. Its protein is CASSLTAGGLYEQYF.

J is TRBJ1-1 and V is TRBV24-1, with 11 bases fitting TRBD1. This CDR3 contains 14 residues. CDR1 and CDR2 from the germline V gene are KGHDR and SFDVKD. J lost 8 bases, V lost 8 bases, and 9 bases had no gene match. CDR3 DNA: TGTGCCACCACCGGGACAGGGGGTGCGTCGGAAGCTTTCTTT. It codes for CATTGTGGASEAFF.

This clone was counted once. The chain carries TRBV14 and TRBJ2-2; D not resolved. Germline values: CDR1 SGHDN, CDR2 FVKESK. V gave up 4 bases and J gave up 4 bases, with 10 bases separating them. This CDR3 region has 14 residues. The CDR3 sequence is CASSPTLGTGELFF. CDR3 nucleotide sequence: TGTGCCAGCAGCCCGACCCTTGGCACCGGGGAGCTGTTTTTT.

This clone turned up a few times. The chain joins TRBV7-8 to TRBJ2-3; D possibly uses TRBD1 or TRBD2 (6 bases each). CDR1 and CDR2 from the germline V gene are SGHVS and FQNEAQ. Trimming left V 2 bases short and J 2 bases short, with 17 bases between. There are 17 residues in the CDR3. The CDR3 protein is CASSLSAGGHYTDTQYF. The CDR3 region has the DNA TGTGCCAGCAGCTTATCCGCCGGGGGACACTACACAGATACGCAGTATTTT.

As regards this clone: Other nucleotide sequences in the sample specify the same CDR3. J is TRBJ1-2 and V is TRBV7-5. TRBV7-5 is recorded as a pseudogene. This CDR3 has 15 amino acids. The CDR3 loop reads CARTDLSRGNYGYTF. The CDR3 nucleotides read TGTGCCAGAACCGACCTTTCGCGGGGAAACTATGGCTACACCTTC.

The rearrangement joins TRBV7-2 to TRBJ1-5, with 9 bases aligning to TRBD1. J gave up 3 bases and V 1 base, and 4 bases lay outside the gene matches. The length of the CDR3 is 16 residues. Per the germline V gene, CDR1 is SGHTA and CDR2 is FQGNSA. CDR3 DNA: TGTGCCAGCAGCTTAGTTGGGACAGGGCCCAATCAGCCCCAGCATTTT. Translation: CASSLVGTGPNQPQHF.

The chain has TRBV12-3 or TRBV12-4 and TRBJ2-7, with D unclear. The germline V and J ends were trimmed by 4 bases and 4 bases, with 8 bases remaining between them. CDR3 length: 12 amino acids. The CDR3, as DNA: TGTGCCAGCAGTTCCGCCCCTTACGAGCAGTACTTC. It yields the protein CASSSAPYEQYF.

The chain couples TRBV7-3 to TRBJ2-6; tentatively, D is TRBD1 (7 bases). V was pared by 2 bases and J by 0 bases, with 11 bases between. This CDR3 has 17 residues. The germline gives CDR1 SGHTA, CDR2 FQGTGA. The CDR3 loop reads CASSLEQGGSGANVLTF. CDR3 bases: TGTGCCAGCAGCTTAGAGCAGGGGGGCTCTGGGGCCAACGTCCTGACTTTC.

The gene calls are TRBV7-2 and TRBJ1-6; TRBD1 might be the D (5 bases). V shed 1 base and J shed 7 bases, with 11 bases lying between them. The CDR3 is 15 amino acids. The germline CDR1 and CDR2 sequences are SGHTA and FQGNSA. The CDR3 DNA reads TGTGCCAGCAGCTTAGAGGCAGCAGGGAATTCACCCCTCCACTTT. Amino acids: CASSLEAAGNSPLHF.

This chain uses TRBV6-5 with TRBJ1-2, with 10 bases that match TRBD1. V shed 2 bases, J shed 3 bases, and the junction held 3 bases outside the gene matches. Germline V gene sequence: CDR1 MNHEY, CDR2 SVGAGI. The CDR3 has 15 amino acids. CDR3 amino acids: CASSYAGQGYYGYTF. The CDR3 coding sequence is TGTGCCAGCAGTTACGCGGGACAGGGGTACTATGGCTACACCTTC.

V gene TRBV7-2 combines with J gene TRBJ2-5; D tentatively fits TRBD1 or TRBD2 (6 bases each). CDR3 length: 16 amino acids. Germline V gene sequence: CDR1 SGHTA, CDR2 FQGNSA. V was cut by 8 bases and J by 5 bases, with 24 bases left in between. The CDR3 nucleotides are TGTGCCAGCCTTTCCTTGAGGGGGGCCGTGGGGGAGACCCAGTACTTC. Translation: CASLSLRGAVGETQYF.

This chain uses TRBV5-5 with TRBJ1-2; 10 nucleotides match TRBD1. The CDR3 covers 19 residues. V was clipped by 2 bases and J by 4 bases; unmatched bases: 17. Per the germline V gene, CDR1 is SGHKS and CDR2 is YYEKEE (reference sequence). The CDR3 DNA reads TGTGCCAGCAGCTTTTTTCTTGGGACAGGGGTCGAGTCGGGCTATGGCTACACCTTC. Encoded protein: CASSFFLGTGVESGYGYTF.

The chain is built from TRBV5-1 and TRBJ2-1, with 15 bases identical to TRBD2. Germline V CDR1 and CDR2: SGHRS, YFSETQ. V shed 5 bases and J 5 bases; nucleotides not matched to a gene: 14. The CDR3 runs to 19 residues. CDR3 sequence (DNA): TGCGCCAGCAGGAGGACTAGCGGGGGGGCCACTCGATTGAACAATGAGCAGTTCTTC. Translation gives CASRRTSGGATRLNNEQFF.

The rearrangement joins TRBV7-6 to TRBJ2-2; possibly TRBD2 for D (6 bases). Trimming shortened V by 5 bases and J by 6 bases, and 19 bases separated the two germline ends. Germline-derived CDR1 and CDR2 are SGHVS and FNYEAQ. The CDR3 spans 16 residues. CDR3 amino acids: CASSPAYPASAGELFF. The CDR3 DNA reads TGTGCCAGCAGCCCGGCGTACCCCGCTAGCGCCGGGGAGCTGTTTTTT.

This clone was seen only a few times. J is TRBJ1-2 and V is TRBV6-1; D may be TRBD1 (5 bases). The CDR3 has 14 residues. V lost 3 bases, J lost 8 bases, and 16 bases lay in between. CDR1 is MNHNS and CDR2 is SASEGT in the germline V gene. The CDR3, as DNA: TGTGCCAGCAGTGATGACCAGGGCGGGTGGGGCTACACCTTC. This gives the protein CASSDDQGGWGYTF.

The rearrangement links TRBV19 to TRBJ2-2; D may be TRBD2 (7 bases). The V gene's germline CDR1 is LNHDA and CDR2 SQIVND (reference sequence). The CDR3 contains 14 residues. V dropped 6 bases and J dropped 7 bases, with 15 bases sitting between them. Here the CDR3 DNA reads TGTGCCAGTAGCGAATTGGGGGGGCGCGGGGAGCTGTTTTTT. This gives the protein CASSELGGRGELFF.

This sequence joins TRBV4-2 and TRBJ2-7; TRBD2 matches 9 bases. This CDR3 has 15 residues. Germline assignment: CDR1 LGHNA and CDR2 YNFKEQ. Unmatched junction bases numbered 7, after V lost 1 base and J lost 6 bases. The CDR3 region is CASSQASGVFGEQYF. As DNA, the CDR3 is TGTGCCAGCAGCCAAGCTAGCGGGGTCTTTGGCGAGCAGTACTTC.

Notes on this clone: One end of the junction varies from germline; a read error may be responsible. The chain recombines TRBV28 with TRBJ2-7; 7 positions agree with TRBD1. CDR1 MDHEN and CDR2 SYDVKM come from the germline V gene. This CDR3 has 15 residues. CDR3 DNA sequence: TGTGCCAGCAGCTTAGGATCGGTGGGACAGCGCTTAGTGCGCTTC. It translates to CASSLGSVGQRLVRF.

The chain employs TRBV12-3 or TRBV12-4 and TRBJ2-7; no clear D. The CDR3 is 13 residues long. Trimming stripped 5 bases from V and 4 bases from J, with 12 bases between. CDR3 coding DNA: TGTGCCAGCAGTCCTCCTGAAGGGTACGAGCAGTACTTC. The encoded protein is CASSPPEGYEQYF.

The V gene is TRBV2, the J gene TRBJ2-7; 10 bases fit TRBD1. CDR3 length: 14 amino acids. Germline V gene lookup returns CDR1 SNHLY and CDR2 FYNNEI. V lost 7 bases, J lost 0 bases, and 3 bases stayed unmatched. The CDR3 nucleotides read TGTGCCAGCACCGGGACAGGGGCCTCCTACGAGCAGTACTTC. Translation: CASTGTGASYEQYF.

This chain uses TRBV27 with TRBJ2-5; 8 nucleotides align to TRBD1. This CDR3 has 15 amino acids. Germline values: CDR1 MNHEY, CDR2 SMNVEV (reference sequence). V lost 3 bases to trimming and J lost 2 bases; unmatched junction nucleotides: 5. Here the CDR3 DNA reads TGTGCCAGCAGTTTCTCCTGGACAGGGCAAGAGACCCAGTACTTC. This codes for CASSFSWTGQETQYF.

The genes are TRBV4-2 and TRBJ1-1; no definite D call. V lost 0 bases and J 1 base, leaving 6 bases between the germline ends. Germline V gene data show CDR1 as LGHNA and CDR2 as YNFKEQ. The CDR3 contains 14 residues. The CDR3 region is CASSQDGPNTEAFF. CDR3 DNA: TGTGCCAGCAGCCAAGATGGCCCGAACACTGAAGCTTTCTTT.

This clone was seen a single time. This chain connects TRBV5-5 to TRBJ2-2; the match to TRBD2 covers 8 bases. J lost 1 base, V lost 2 bases, and 4 bases had no gene match. The CDR3 runs to 16 residues. From germline, CDR1 is SGHKS and CDR2 YYEKEE (reference sequence). The CDR3 DNA reads TGTGCCAGCAGCTTCTCCCTAGCGGGGAACACCGGGGAGCTGTTTTTT. Translating gives CASSFSLAGNTGELFF.